This T cell receptor (beta chain) was identified during a study of T cells in Graves' hyperthyroidism and ophthalmopathy. Across the whole study: Peripheral blood draws took place at initial diagnosis, ahead of any treatment. Study findings and constraints: Most thyroid clonotypes with frequency above 0.001 were detected in blood.

To note about this clonotype: The antigen remains undetermined.

The V and J ends lost 3 bases and 4 bases respectively, with 15 bases between them. The CDR3 loop spans 15 amino acids. In germline, CDR1 is SGHDN, CDR2 FVKESK. Thyroid ultrasound and orbital computed tomography, with clinical symptoms and serum thyroxine and TRAb, informed diagnoses. What was amplified from RNA transcripts were TCR beta CDR3 regions. An initial round of RT-PCR targeting the TCR CDR3 relied on the HTBI primer set. TCRdb re-derived calls from the multiplex PCR reads in MiXCR, one entry per CDR3 protein. Here the sample spans about half a million distinct CDR3 sequences, less than 25% being singletons.

The chain joins TRBV14 to TRBJ2-5, with TRBD2 as a possible D gene (5 bases). The sequence was collected from a woman between 25 and 40 years old with Graves' ophthalmopathy. The sample comprised blood. Here the CDR3 DNA reads TGTGCCAGCAGCCATGTAGGAGGCATAGGAGAGACCCAGTACTTC. This gives the protein CASSHVGGIGETQYF.